These T cell receptor beta chains were read from a single sample in a study of T cell changes during pregnancy in multiple sclerosis. Measured with immunoSEQ multiplex PCR; TCRdb has only the in-frame clones, and not every one. The repertoire holds tens of thousands of clones, with 80% to 95% as singletons. The specimen comprised CD8+ T cells from peripheral blood mononuclear cells, sampled after pregnancy. These receptors all stem from a female donor with multiple sclerosis, enrolled in a pregnancy study. The CDR3 runs from the conserved cysteine through the conserved F or W. D genes are given only for firm matches. The size field is filled for only some rows; it gives once, few, many or a size class.

j_gene: TRBJ1-1; v_gene: TRBV19; d_gene: NA; abundance: NA; CDR3nt: TGTGCCAGTAGCCTGAGCGTGAACACTGAAGCTTTCTTT; CDR3aa: CASSLSVNTEAFF
j_gene: TRBJ1-1; v_gene: TRBV28; d_gene: TRBD1; abundance: NA; CDR3nt: TGTGCCAGCAGTTTATCCGGGACAGGGTTTGGCACTGAAGCTTTCTTT; CDR3aa: CASSLSGTGFGTEAFF
j_gene: TRBJ2-1; v_gene: TRBV30; d_gene: NA; abundance: NA; CDR3nt: TGTGCCTGGAGACGTCGAGCGGACTACAATGAGCAGTTCTTC; CDR3aa: CAWRRRADYNEQFF
j_gene: TRBJ1-2; v_gene: TRBV5-1; d_gene: TRBD1; abundance: NA; CDR3nt: TGCGCCAGCAGCTTGGAAGTGGTCAGGGGGGCCTATGGCTACACCTTC; CDR3aa: CASSLEVVRGAYGYTF
j_gene: TRBJ2-7; v_gene: TRBV4-1; d_gene: TRBD1; abundance: NA; CDR3nt: TGCGCCAGCAGCCCACTGACAGGGTCCGCCTACGAGCAGTACTTC; CDR3aa: CASSPLTGSAYEQYF
j_gene: TRBJ2-1; v_gene: TRBV19; d_gene: TRBD2; abundance: NA; CDR3nt: TGTGCCGTTAAGTCGACTAGCGGGAAGATGGGTCTCTACAATGAGCAGTTCTTC; CDR3aa: CAVKSTSGKMGLYNEQFF
j_gene: TRBJ1-6; v_gene: TRBV7-6; d_gene: NA; abundance: NA; CDR3nt: TGTGCCAGCAGCCGTTCATCGACAGACCTTTCACCCCTCCACTTT; CDR3aa: CASSRSSTDLSPLHF
j_gene: TRBJ1-5; v_gene: TRBV12-2; d_gene: NA; abundance: NA; CDR3nt: TGTGCAAGTCGCTCAGGGGGCGAAGGTGTTGGGAGCAATCAGCCCCAGCATTTT; CDR3aa: CASRSGGEGVGSNQPQHF
j_gene: TRBJ1-5; v_gene: TRBV4-2; d_gene: NA; abundance: NA; CDR3nt: TGTGCCAGCAGCCAAGAACATAGCAATCAGCCCCAGCATTTT; CDR3aa: CASSQEHSNQPQHF
j_gene: TRBJ1-1; v_gene: TRBV11-2; d_gene: NA; abundance: NA; CDR3nt: TGTGCCAGCAGCCACTATGGGGCGGGAGGATACACTGAAGCTTTCTTT; CDR3aa: CASSHYGAGGYTEAFF
j_gene: TRBJ2-3; v_gene: TRBV19; d_gene: TRBD1; abundance: NA; CDR3nt: TGTGCCAGTAGTATATGGGGACAGGGTTCTGTTTTGGATACGCAGTATTTT; CDR3aa: CASSIWGQGSVLDTQYF
j_gene: TRBJ2-5; v_gene: TRBV28; d_gene: TRBD1; abundance: NA; CDR3nt: TGTGCCAGCAGTGCCGGGACAGCGTACCAAGAGACCCAGTACTTC; CDR3aa: CASSAGTAYQETQYF
j_gene: TRBJ2-1; v_gene: TRBV4-1; d_gene: TRBD2; abundance: NA; CDR3nt: TGCGCCAGCAGCCAAGTCGGGACTAGCGGGGATGAGCAGTTCTTC; CDR3aa: CASSQVGTSGDEQFF
j_gene: TRBJ2-5; v_gene: TRBV29-1; d_gene: NA; abundance: NA; CDR3nt: TGCAGCGTTGAAGGTTCGAGGGAGACCCTACAAGAGACCCAGTACTTC; CDR3aa: CSVEGSRETLQETQYF
j_gene: TRBJ1-1; v_gene: TRBV7-9; d_gene: TRBD1; abundance: medium-sized; CDR3nt: TGTGCCAGCAGCCCAGGGACAGGGGGAGTGACAGACACTGAAGCTTTCTTT; CDR3aa: CASSPGTGGVTDTEAFF
j_gene: TRBJ1-3; v_gene: TRBV2; d_gene: TRBD1; abundance: NA; CDR3nt: TGTGCCAGCGCAGGGGACAGCTCTGGAAACACCATATATTTT; CDR3aa: CASAGDSSGNTIYF
j_gene: TRBJ2-7; v_gene: TRBV7-3; d_gene: NA; abundance: NA; CDR3nt: TGTGCCAGCAGCTTAGCGTCTATGAGGATCACCGAGCAGTACTTC; CDR3aa: CASSLASMRITEQYF
j_gene: TRBJ1-3; v_gene: TRBV13; d_gene: NA; abundance: once; CDR3nt: TGTGCCAGCAGCACCCGGTTCTCTGGAAACACCATATATTTT; CDR3aa: CASSTRFSGNTIYF
j_gene: TRBJ2-7; v_gene: TRBV9; d_gene: NA; abundance: NA; CDR3nt: TGTGCCAGCAGCAAGCGGACGAACTACGAGCAGTACTTC; CDR3aa: CASSKRTNYEQYF
j_gene: TRBJ2-4; v_gene: TRBV13; d_gene: TRBD2; abundance: NA; CDR3nt: TGTGCCAGCAGCGGATTTAGCGGGAGCGAGAAAAACATTCAGTACTTC; CDR3aa: CASSGFSGSEKNIQYF
j_gene: TRBJ2-7; v_gene: TRBV2; d_gene: NA; abundance: NA; CDR3nt: TGTGCCAGCAGTGAATTGGCCAGGGCCTCCTACGAGCAGTACTTC; CDR3aa: CASSELARASYEQYF
j_gene: TRBJ1-1; v_gene: TRBV21-1; d_gene: NA; abundance: NA; CDR3nt: TGTGCCAGCAGCAAAGGGACAGGGGGGACTGAAGCTTTCTTT; CDR3aa: CASSKGTGGTEAFF
j_gene: TRBJ2-7; v_gene: TRBV30; d_gene: NA; abundance: NA; CDR3nt: TGTGCCTGGAGTGTAGGGAGCGAGCAGTACTTC; CDR3aa: CAWSVGSEQYF
j_gene: TRBJ2-1; v_gene: TRBV9; d_gene: NA; abundance: NA; CDR3nt: TGTGCCAGCAGCCCCCAAGGGGATTGGTACAATGAGCAGTTCTTC; CDR3aa: CASSPQGDWYNEQFF
j_gene: TRBJ1-1; v_gene: TRBV7-8; d_gene: TRBD1; abundance: NA; CDR3nt: TGTGCCAGCAGCCCCGGGACAGGGATTGAAGCTTTCTTT; CDR3aa: CASSPGTGIEAFF
j_gene: TRBJ1-6; v_gene: TRBV21-1; d_gene: NA; abundance: NA; CDR3nt: TGTGCCAGCAGCAACCGACAGGACTCACCCCTCCACTTT; CDR3aa: CASSNRQDSPLHF
j_gene: TRBJ2-3; v_gene: TRBV9; d_gene: NA; abundance: NA; CDR3nt: TGTGCCAGCAGCGTAGGAGGGGGAGGGGATACGCAGTATTTT; CDR3aa: CASSVGGGGDTQYF
j_gene: TRBJ2-1; v_gene: TRBV5-4; d_gene: TRBD2; abundance: medium-sized; CDR3nt: TGTGCCAGCAGCTTGGAGGTCAGCGGGGGGGCGAGGAATGAGCAGTTCTTC; CDR3aa: CASSLEVSGGARNEQFF
j_gene: TRBJ1-1; v_gene: TRBV7-3; d_gene: NA; abundance: NA; CDR3nt: TGTGCCAGCAGCTCACCACAGAACACTGAAGCTTTCTTT; CDR3aa: CASSSPQNTEAFF
j_gene: TRBJ2-1; v_gene: TRBV6-1; d_gene: NA; abundance: NA; CDR3nt: TGTGCCAGCTCGGAGGGGTGGTCCTACAATGAGCAGTTCTTC; CDR3aa: CASSEGWSYNEQFF
j_gene: TRBJ2-1; v_gene: TRBV6-1; d_gene: NA; abundance: NA; CDR3nt: TGTGCCAGCAGTGAAGGGTACCAAGCCTCCTACAATGAGCAGTTCTTC; CDR3aa: CASSEGYQASYNEQFF
j_gene: TRBJ2-7; v_gene: TRBV27; d_gene: NA; abundance: NA; CDR3nt: TGTGCCAGCAGTCTAGGGGGTGAGCAGTACTTC; CDR3aa: CASSLGGEQYF
j_gene: TRBJ2-7; v_gene: TRBV7-9; d_gene: TRBD1; abundance: NA; CDR3nt: TGTGCCAGCAGCCCCTCCGTGAGGACAGGCTCCTACGAGCAGTACTTC; CDR3aa: CASSPSVRTGSYEQYF
j_gene: TRBJ1-1; v_gene: TRBV4-3; d_gene: NA; abundance: NA; CDR3nt: TGCGCCAGCAGCCAATTCAGGGGGAACACTGAAGCTTTCTTT; CDR3aa: CASSQFRGNTEAFF
j_gene: TRBJ2-1; v_gene: TRBV6-5; d_gene: TRBD2; abundance: NA; CDR3nt: TGTGCCAGCAGTTACGGTCCGTCTAGCGGGGAGCAGTTCTTC; CDR3aa: CASSYGPSSGEQFF
j_gene: TRBJ1-5; v_gene: TRBV27; d_gene: NA; abundance: NA; CDR3nt: TGTGCCAGCAGTTTCGCATCAGGTCAGCCCCAGCATTTT; CDR3aa: CASSFASGQPQHF
j_gene: TRBJ1-5; v_gene: TRBV6-1; d_gene: TRBD1; abundance: NA; CDR3nt: TGTGCCAGCAGCCCACGACAGGGGGCAAATCAGCCCCAGCATTTT; CDR3aa: CASSPRQGANQPQHF
j_gene: TRBJ1-5; v_gene: TRBV7-2; d_gene: NA; abundance: NA; CDR3nt: TGTGCCAGCAGCTTTACACTCAGGTACGATCAGCCCCAGCATTTT; CDR3aa: CASSFTLRYDQPQHF
j_gene: TRBJ2-3; v_gene: TRBV2; d_gene: TRBD2; abundance: NA; CDR3nt: TGTGCCAGCAGTAACCGATCGACTAGCCCTAGCACAGATACGCAGTATTTT; CDR3aa: CASSNRSTSPSTDTQYF
j_gene: TRBJ2-1; v_gene: TRBV27; d_gene: TRBD2; abundance: NA; CDR3nt: TGTGCCAGCAGTCGGACCGGGGGGGTGGGCGATGAGCAGTTCTTC; CDR3aa: CASSRTGGVGDEQFF
j_gene: TRBJ1-2; v_gene: TRBV4-1; d_gene: TRBD1; abundance: NA; CDR3nt: TGCGCCAGCAGCCAACCGGGACAGGCCTACTATGGCTACACCTTC; CDR3aa: CASSQPGQAYYGYTF
j_gene: TRBJ2-3; v_gene: TRBV7-9; d_gene: TRBD2; abundance: once; CDR3nt: TGTGCCAGCAGCCCCGGACTAGCGGTACCCCCTAGCACAGATACGCAGTATTTT; CDR3aa: CASSPGLAVPPSTDTQYF
j_gene: TRBJ2-2; v_gene: TRBV6-4; d_gene: TRBD2; abundance: few; CDR3nt: TGTGCCAGCAGTGATTCTGGGCTAGCGGGAGATCACGGGGAGCTGTTTTTT; CDR3aa: CASSDSGLAGDHGELFF
j_gene: TRBJ2-7; v_gene: TRBV7-9; d_gene: NA; abundance: NA; CDR3nt: TGTGCCAGCAGCTTCGATGTCGGCGAGCAGTACTTC; CDR3aa: CASSFDVGEQYF
j_gene: TRBJ1-5; v_gene: TRBV19; d_gene: NA; abundance: NA; CDR3nt: TGTGCCAGTAGTATGGGGCATCCAAGGCAGCCCCAGCATTTT; CDR3aa: CASSMGHPRQPQHF
j_gene: TRBJ2-7; v_gene: TRBV7-9; d_gene: NA; abundance: NA; CDR3nt: TGTGCCAGCAGCCACTTTGGGGAGCACCGCTCCTACGAGCAGTACTTC; CDR3aa: CASSHFGEHRSYEQYF
j_gene: TRBJ2-5; v_gene: TRBV6-5; d_gene: TRBD1; abundance: NA; CDR3nt: TGTGCCAGCAGTCCCGGACAGGGGATGGAGACCCAGTACTTC; CDR3aa: CASSPGQGMETQYF
j_gene: TRBJ2-7; v_gene: TRBV7-9; d_gene: TRBD1; abundance: NA; CDR3nt: TGTGCCAGCAGCCGAATAACGGACAGGGACTTCTACGAGCAGTACTTC; CDR3aa: CASSRITDRDFYEQYF
j_gene: TRBJ2-1; v_gene: TRBV4-1; d_gene: TRBD2; abundance: NA; CDR3nt: TGCGCCAGCAGCCCTGACCCAGCGGGGTACAATGAGCAGTTCTTC; CDR3aa: CASSPDPAGYNEQFF
j_gene: TRBJ2-7; v_gene: TRBV19; d_gene: NA; abundance: NA; CDR3nt: TGTGCCAGTAGTATAAGCCTAGCCTACGAGCAGTACTTC; CDR3aa: CASSISLAYEQYF
j_gene: TRBJ1-1; v_gene: TRBV19; d_gene: TRBD1; abundance: NA; CDR3nt: TGTGCCAGTAGTAACTCCACAGGGGATTTTGGAAGAGCTTTCTTT; CDR3aa: CASSNSTGDFGRAFF
j_gene: TRBJ2-5; v_gene: TRBV7-6; d_gene: NA; abundance: NA; CDR3nt: TGTGCCAGCAGCTTAAGCGTTACGAGGTACCAAGAGACCCAGTACTTC; CDR3aa: CASSLSVTRYQETQYF
j_gene: TRBJ2-2; v_gene: TRBV7-8; d_gene: NA; abundance: NA; CDR3nt: TGTGCCAGCAGCCCCAGAGGATTAGGGAGCTTCACCGGGGAGCTGTTTTTT; CDR3aa: CASSPRGLGSFTGELFF
j_gene: TRBJ1-1; v_gene: TRBV27; d_gene: TRBD1; abundance: few; CDR3nt: TGTGCCAGCGGGAATCACCCGGGACAGGGTGCTGAAGCTTTCTTT; CDR3aa: CASGNHPGQGAEAFF